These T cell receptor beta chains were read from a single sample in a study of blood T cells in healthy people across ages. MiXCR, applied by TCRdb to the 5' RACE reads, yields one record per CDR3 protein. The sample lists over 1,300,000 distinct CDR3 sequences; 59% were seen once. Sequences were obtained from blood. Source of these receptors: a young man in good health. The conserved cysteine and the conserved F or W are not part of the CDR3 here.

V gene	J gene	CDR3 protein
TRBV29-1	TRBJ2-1	SVAGTGLREQF
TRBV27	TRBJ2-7	ASSLNSWDEQY
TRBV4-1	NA	ASSPSPGQVVGEQY
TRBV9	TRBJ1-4	ASSVGTLAGEKLF
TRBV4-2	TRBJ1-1	ASSQERTTENTEAF
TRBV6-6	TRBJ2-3	ASRQGADTQY
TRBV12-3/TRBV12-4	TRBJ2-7	VSSSVGIYEQY
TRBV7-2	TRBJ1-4	ASSPWAGDNEKLF
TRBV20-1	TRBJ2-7	SARSGYSYEQY
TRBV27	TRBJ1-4	ASLGGPREKLF
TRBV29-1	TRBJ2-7	SVGQGIGYEQY
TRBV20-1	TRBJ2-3	SAKSEIWDTQY
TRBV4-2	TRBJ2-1	ASSQAISGRNEQF
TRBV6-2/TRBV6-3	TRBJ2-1	ASAMGLSSSYNEQF